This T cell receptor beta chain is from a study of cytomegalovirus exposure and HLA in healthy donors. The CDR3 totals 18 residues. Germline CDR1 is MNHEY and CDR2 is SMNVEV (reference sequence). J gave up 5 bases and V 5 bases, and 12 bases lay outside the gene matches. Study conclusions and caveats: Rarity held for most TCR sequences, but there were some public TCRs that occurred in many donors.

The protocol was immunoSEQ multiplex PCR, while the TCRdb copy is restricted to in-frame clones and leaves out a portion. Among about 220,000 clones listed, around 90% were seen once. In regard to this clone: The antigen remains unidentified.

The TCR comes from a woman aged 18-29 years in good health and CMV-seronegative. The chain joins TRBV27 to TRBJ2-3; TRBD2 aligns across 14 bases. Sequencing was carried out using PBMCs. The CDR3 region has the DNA TGTGCCAGCAGTCTAACTTCCGGGACTAGCGGGAGAGTAGATACGCAGTATTTT. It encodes CASSLTSGTSGRVDTQYF.